The present T cell receptor (beta chain) was sequenced within a study of blood T cell repertoires in COVID-19. There are 14 residues in the CDR3. Between the trimmed V and J ends, which lost 5 bases and 2 bases, there was a span of 9 bases. Germline V gene lookup returns CDR1 SGHTA and CDR2 FQGNSA. Authors' analysis steps: How many nucleated cells were present was estimated from reference gene primer amplification. The method was immunoSEQ multiplex PCR; TCRdb's version includes in-frame clones alone and lacks a portion of them. The V and J calls and clone size come from that table; D and trimming were worked out from the DNA. The sample records about 220,000 clones, about 79% being singletons.

The source material was PBMCs or T cells enriched from blood (not recorded which). The clonotype was recovered from a woman aged 60 to 75 who had recovered from COVID-19. The V call is TRBV7-2, the J call TRBJ1-4; weak D call: TRBD1 (6 bases). The CDR3 DNA reads TGTGCCAGCAGCCCGGGACATACTAATGAAAAACTGTTTTTT. As protein: CASSPGHTNEKLFF.